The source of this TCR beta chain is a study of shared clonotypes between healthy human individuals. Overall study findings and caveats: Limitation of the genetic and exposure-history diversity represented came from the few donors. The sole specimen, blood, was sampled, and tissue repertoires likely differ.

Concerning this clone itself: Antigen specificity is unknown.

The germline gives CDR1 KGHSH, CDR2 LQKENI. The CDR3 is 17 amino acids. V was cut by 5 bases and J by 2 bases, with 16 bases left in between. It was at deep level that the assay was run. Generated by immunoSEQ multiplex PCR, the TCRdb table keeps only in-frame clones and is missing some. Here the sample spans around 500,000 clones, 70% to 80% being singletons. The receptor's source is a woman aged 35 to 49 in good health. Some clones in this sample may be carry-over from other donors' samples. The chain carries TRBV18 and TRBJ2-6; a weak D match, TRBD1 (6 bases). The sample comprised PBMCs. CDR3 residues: CASSSSRGVTGANVLTF. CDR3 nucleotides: TGTGCCAGCTCATCGAGCAGGGGAGTTACTGGGGCCAACGTCCTGACTTTC.